This section outlines one TCR beta chain sequence together with its context. The data were obtained in a study of cytomegalovirus exposure and HLA in healthy donors. Primers for the PCR totalled 60 Vbeta and 13 Jbeta. Using immunoSEQ multiplex PCR, the repertoire was profiled, and TCRdb retains in-frame clones only, with some absent. The sample records approximately 110,000 clones, less than 85% being singletons. The sequencing input was PBMCs. The TCR originated in a woman aged 40 to 50 in good health and CMV-seronegative.

The CDR3 region has the DNA TGTGCCAGCAGCTCGGAACAGGTTGCGGCCAAAAACATTCAGTACTTC. It yields the protein CASSSEQVAAKNIQYF. The V and J genes are TRBV7-2 and TRBJ2-4; TRBD1 is a possible D gene (5 bases). This CDR3 spans 16 amino acids. Germline CDR1 reads SGHTA; CDR2 reads FQGNSA. The germline V and J ends were trimmed by 4 bases and 1 base, with 14 bases remaining between them. The full variable domain, its missing parts supplied by reference TRBV7-2 and TRBJ2-4, is GAGVSQSPSNKVTEKGKDVELRCDPISGHTALYWYRQSLGQGLEFLIYFQGNSAPDKSGLPSDRFSAERTGGSVSTLTIQRTQQEDSAVYLCASSSEQVAAKNIQYFGAGTRLSVL.